Listed here are 2 T cell receptor beta chains from one sample, sequenced in a study of patients and donors after allogeneic stem cell transplantation. TCRdb itself ran the RT-PCR reads through MiXCR, one entry per CDR3 protein. The data contain about 150,000 distinct CDR3 sequences, 24% of them singletons. The sample comprised blood, either unsorted or a sorted T cell fraction (not recorded which). The origin of the receptors is a human donor who was either an allogeneic HSCT recipient or a stem cell or donor lymphocyte infusion donor (not recorded which). It is not recorded whose cells these are; they may come from a transplant donor.

The gene calls are TRBV7-8 and TRBJ2-3; D not certain. Germline V lookup: CDR1 SGHVS, CDR2 FQNEAQ. Trimming left V 5 bases short and J 4 bases short, with 13 bases between. CDR3 length equals 14 residues. The CDR3 DNA sequence: TGTGCCAGCAGCGCACGCGGCCGGGCAGATACGCAGTATTTT. Its translation is CASSARGRADTQYF.

This clonotype was counted at least ten times. This chain uses TRBV6-5 with TRBJ1-1; no clear D. This CDR3 is 14 amino acids long. V was clipped by 5 bases and J by 3 bases, with 13 bases between them. CDR1 MNHEY and CDR2 SVGAGI come from the germline V gene. CDR3 nucleotides: TGTGCCAGCAGTAGATCCCCCTCAGACACTGAAGCTTTCTTT. This codes for CASSRSPSDTEAFF.